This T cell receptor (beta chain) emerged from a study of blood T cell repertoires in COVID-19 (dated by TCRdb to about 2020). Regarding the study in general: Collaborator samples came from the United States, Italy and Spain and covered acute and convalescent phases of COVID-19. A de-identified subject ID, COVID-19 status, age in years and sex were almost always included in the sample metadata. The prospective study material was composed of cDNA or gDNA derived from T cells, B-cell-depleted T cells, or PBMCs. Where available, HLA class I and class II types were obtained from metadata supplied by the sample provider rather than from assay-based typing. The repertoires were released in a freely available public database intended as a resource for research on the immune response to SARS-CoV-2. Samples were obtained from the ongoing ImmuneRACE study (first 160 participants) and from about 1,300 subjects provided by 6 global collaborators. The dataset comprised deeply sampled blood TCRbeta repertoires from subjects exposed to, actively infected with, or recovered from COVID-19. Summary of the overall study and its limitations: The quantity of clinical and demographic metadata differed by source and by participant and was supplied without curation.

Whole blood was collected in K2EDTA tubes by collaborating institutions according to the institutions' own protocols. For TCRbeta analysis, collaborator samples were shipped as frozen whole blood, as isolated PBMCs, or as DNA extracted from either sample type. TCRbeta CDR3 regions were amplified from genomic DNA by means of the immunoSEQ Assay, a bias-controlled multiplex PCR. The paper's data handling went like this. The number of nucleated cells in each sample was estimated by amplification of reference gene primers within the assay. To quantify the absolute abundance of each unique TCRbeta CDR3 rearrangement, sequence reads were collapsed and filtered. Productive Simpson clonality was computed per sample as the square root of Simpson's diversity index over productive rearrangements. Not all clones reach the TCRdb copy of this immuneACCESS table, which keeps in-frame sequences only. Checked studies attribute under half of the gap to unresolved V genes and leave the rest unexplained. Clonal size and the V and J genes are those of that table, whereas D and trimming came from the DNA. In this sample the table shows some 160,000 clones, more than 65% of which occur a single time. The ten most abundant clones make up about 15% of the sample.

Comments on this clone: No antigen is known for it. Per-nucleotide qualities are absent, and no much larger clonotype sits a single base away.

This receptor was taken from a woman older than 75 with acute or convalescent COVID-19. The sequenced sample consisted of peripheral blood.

The CDR3 is CASSQVLAGVGTQYF. In nucleotides, the sequence is TGCGCCAGCAGCCAAGTTCTAGCGGGAGTCGGGACCCAGTACTTC. In this chain, TRBV4-1 is recombined with TRBJ2-5; the central 10 bases match TRBD2. From V the trimming removes 1 base and from J it removes 7 bases, while the gene matches leave 6 bases of the junction unaccounted for. Looking up the germline V gene yields CDR1 MGHRA and CDR2 YSYEKL. The CDR3 covers 15 residues, taking in both the cysteine and the phenylalanine. The only DNA kept is the CDR3, 45 bases in frame from the first base.